Listed here is a single T cell receptor (beta chain). This entry comes from a study of blood T cell repertoires in COVID-19. CDR1 is SNHLY and CDR2 is FYNNEI in the germline V gene. The CDR3 totals 16 residues. V lost 4 bases and J lost 0, with 10 bases in between. This table comes from immunoSEQ multiplex PCR, and its TCRdb copy is limited to in-frame clones, with some not included. The sample has under 70,000 clones, around nine tenths seen once; the top ten hold around a sixth. The receptor was isolated from a man aged 80 or over with acute or convalescent COVID-19. Sequenced sample: peripheral blood. V gene TRBV2 combines with J gene TRBJ2-6, with D tentatively TRBD2 (7 bases). The DNA for the CDR3 is TGTGCCAGCAGTGGGGGGGGCCACTCTGGGGCCAACGTCCTGACTTTC. It translates to CASSGGGHSGANVLTF.